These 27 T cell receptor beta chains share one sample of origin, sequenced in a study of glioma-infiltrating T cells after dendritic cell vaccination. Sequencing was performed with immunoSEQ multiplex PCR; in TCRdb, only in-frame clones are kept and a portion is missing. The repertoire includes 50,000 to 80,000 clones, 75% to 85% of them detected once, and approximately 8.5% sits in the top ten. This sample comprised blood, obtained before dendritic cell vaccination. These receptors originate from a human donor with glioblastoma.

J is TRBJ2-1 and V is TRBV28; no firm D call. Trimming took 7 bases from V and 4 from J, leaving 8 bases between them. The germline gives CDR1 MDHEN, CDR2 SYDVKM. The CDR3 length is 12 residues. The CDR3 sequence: CASTARYNEQFF. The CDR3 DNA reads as TGTGCCAGCACAGCGCGATACAATGAGCAGTTCTTC. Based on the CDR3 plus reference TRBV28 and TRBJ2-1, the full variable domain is DVKVTQSSRYLVKRTGEKVFLECVQDMDHENMFWYRQDPGLGLRLIYFSYDVKMKEKGDIPEGYSVSREKKERFSLILESASTNQTSMYLCASTARYNEQFFGPGTRLTVL.

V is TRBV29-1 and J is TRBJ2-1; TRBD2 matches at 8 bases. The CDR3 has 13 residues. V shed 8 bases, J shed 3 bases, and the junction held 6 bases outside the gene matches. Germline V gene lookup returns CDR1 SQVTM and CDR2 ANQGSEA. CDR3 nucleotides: TGCAGCTCACGGGGGGGCCTCTACAATGAGCAGTTCTTC. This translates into CSSRGGLYNEQFF.

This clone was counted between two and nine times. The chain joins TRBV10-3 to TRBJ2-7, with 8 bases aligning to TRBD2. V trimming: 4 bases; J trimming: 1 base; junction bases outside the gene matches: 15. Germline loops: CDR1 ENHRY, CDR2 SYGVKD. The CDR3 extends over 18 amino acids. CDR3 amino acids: CAISGLSRAGARSYEQYF. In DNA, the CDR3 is TGTGCCATCAGTGGCCTATCTAGAGCGGGGGCCCGATCCTACGAGCAGTACTTC.

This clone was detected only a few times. The CDR3 spells CARSPGLLGANVLTF. CDR3 coding DNA: TGTGCCAGAAGCCCCGGGTTGCTCGGGGCCAACGTCCTGACTTTC. This chain links TRBV5-3 with TRBJ2-6, with D unresolved. TRBV5-3 has ORF status, its function being uncertain. The CDR3 has 15 residues. With 4 bases removed from V and 4 bases from J, the gap between germline ends came to 12 bases.

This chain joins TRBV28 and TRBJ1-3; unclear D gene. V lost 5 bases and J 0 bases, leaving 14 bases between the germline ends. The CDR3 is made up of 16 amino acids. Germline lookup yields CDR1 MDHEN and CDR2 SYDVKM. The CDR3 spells CASSLLRLSSGNTIYF. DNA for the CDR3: TGTGCCAGCAGTCTCCTTCGACTGAGCTCTGGAAACACCATATATTTT.

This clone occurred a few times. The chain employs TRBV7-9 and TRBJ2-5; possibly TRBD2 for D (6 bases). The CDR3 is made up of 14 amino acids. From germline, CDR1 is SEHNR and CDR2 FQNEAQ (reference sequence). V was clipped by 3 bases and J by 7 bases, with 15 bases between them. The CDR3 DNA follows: TGTGCCAGCAGCTTGGGGGGTCTGGAAGGGACCCAGTACTTC. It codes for CASSLGGLEGTQYF.

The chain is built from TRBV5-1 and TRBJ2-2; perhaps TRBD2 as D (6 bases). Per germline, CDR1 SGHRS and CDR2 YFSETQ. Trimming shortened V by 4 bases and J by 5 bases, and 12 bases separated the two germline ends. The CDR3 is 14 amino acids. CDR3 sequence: CASSVGLTTGELFF. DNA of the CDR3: TGCGCCAGCAGCGTGGGACTTACGACCGGGGAGCTGTTTTTT.

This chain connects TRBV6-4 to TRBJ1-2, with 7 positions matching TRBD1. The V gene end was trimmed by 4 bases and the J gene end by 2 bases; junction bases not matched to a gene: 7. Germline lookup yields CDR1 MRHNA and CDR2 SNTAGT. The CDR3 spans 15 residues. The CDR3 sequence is CASSVTPGQNYGYTF. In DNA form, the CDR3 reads TGTGCCAGCAGTGTAACCCCGGGACAGAACTATGGCTACACCTTC.

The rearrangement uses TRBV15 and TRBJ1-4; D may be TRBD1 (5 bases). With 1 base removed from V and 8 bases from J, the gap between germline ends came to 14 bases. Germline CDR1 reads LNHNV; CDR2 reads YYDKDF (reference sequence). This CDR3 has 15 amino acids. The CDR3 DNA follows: TGTGCCACCAGCAGAGCAGGGTTTCAAGGGGAAAAACTGTTTTTT. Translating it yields CATSRAGFQGEKLFF.

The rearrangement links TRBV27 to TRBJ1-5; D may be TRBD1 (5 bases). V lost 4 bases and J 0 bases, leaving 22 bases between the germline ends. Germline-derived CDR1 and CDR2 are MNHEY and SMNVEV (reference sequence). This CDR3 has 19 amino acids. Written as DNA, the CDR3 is TGTGCCAGCAGTTACGGCCGGGCGGCAGGGAAGAGTAGCAATCAGCCCCAGCATTTT. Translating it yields CASSYGRAAGKSSNQPQHF.

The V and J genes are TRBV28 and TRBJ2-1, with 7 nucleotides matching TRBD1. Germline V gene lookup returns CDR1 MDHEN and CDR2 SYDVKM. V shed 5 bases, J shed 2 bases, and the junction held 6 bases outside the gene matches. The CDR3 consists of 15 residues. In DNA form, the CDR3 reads TGTGCCAGCAGTACCGGGACAGAAACCTACAATGAGCAGTTCTTC. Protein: CASSTGTETYNEQFF.

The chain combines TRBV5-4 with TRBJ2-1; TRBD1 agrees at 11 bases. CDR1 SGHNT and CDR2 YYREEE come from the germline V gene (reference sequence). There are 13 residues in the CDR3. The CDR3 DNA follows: TGTGTCATGGGACAGGGGGAGTTGGATGAGCAGTTCTTC. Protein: CVMGQGELDEQFF.

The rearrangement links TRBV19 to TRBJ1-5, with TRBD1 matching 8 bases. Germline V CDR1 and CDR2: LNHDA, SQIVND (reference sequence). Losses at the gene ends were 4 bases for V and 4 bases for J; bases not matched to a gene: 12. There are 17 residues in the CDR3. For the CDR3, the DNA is TGTGCCAGTAGTAGCGGCCCCACAGGGGGAGGGAATCAGCCCCAGCATTTT. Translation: CASSSGPTGGGNQPQHF.

CDR3 DNA sequence: TGTGCCAGCAGTCCCTACCGAATGTTCCAGCCCCAGCATTTT. It codes for CASSPYRMFQPQHF. The chain combines TRBV27 with TRBJ1-5; D unclear. The CDR3 length is 14 residues. The germline V and J ends were trimmed by 5 bases and 7 bases, with 15 bases remaining between them. Per germline, CDR1 MNHEY and CDR2 SMNVEV (reference sequence).

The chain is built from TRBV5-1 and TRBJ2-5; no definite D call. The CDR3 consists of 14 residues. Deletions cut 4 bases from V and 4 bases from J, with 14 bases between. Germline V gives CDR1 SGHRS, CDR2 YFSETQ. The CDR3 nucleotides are TGCGCCAGCAGCGCCCAGTCCTCTAGAGAGACCCAGTACTTC. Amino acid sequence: CASSAQSSRETQYF.

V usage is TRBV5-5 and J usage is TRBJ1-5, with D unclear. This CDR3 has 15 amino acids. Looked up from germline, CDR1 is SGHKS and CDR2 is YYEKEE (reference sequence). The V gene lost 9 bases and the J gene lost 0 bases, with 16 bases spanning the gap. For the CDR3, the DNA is TGTGCCACCGCGATCGACTCATATAGCAATCAGCCCCAGCATTTT. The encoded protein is CATAIDSYSNQPQHF.

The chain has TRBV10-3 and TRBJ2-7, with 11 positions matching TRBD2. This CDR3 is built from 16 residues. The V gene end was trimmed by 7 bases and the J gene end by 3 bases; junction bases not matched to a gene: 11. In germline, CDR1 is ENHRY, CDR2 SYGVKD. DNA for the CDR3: TGTGCCATCAAGGCAGCTAGCGGGGGGAACGACTACGAGCAGTACTTC. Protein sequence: CAIKAASGGNDYEQYF.

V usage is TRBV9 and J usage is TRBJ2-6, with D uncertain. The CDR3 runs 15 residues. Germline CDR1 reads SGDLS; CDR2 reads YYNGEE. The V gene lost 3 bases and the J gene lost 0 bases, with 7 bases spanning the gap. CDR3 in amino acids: CASSDFSSGANVLTF. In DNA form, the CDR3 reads TGTGCCAGCAGCGACTTTAGCTCTGGGGCCAACGTCCTGACTTTC.

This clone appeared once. CDR3: CASSQPDRGPYEQYF. CDR3 DNA: TGTGCCAGCAGCCAGCCCGACAGGGGGCCCTACGAGCAGTACTTC. The V gene is TRBV27, the J gene TRBJ2-7, with 10 bases matching TRBD1. V lost 6 bases, J lost 2 bases, and 7 bases stayed unmatched. CDR1 is MNHEY and CDR2 is SMNVEV in the germline V gene (reference sequence). This CDR3 region has 15 residues.

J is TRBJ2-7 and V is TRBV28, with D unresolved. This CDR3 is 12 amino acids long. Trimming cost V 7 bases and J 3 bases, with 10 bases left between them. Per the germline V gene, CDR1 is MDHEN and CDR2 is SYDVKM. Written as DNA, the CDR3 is TGTGCCAGCATTGATACTGACTACGAGCAGTACTTC. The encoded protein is CASIDTDYEQYF.

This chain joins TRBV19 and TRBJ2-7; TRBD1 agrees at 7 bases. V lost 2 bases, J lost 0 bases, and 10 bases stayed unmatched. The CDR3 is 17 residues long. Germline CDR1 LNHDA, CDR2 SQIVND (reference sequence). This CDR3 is CASSITATGDSSYEQYF. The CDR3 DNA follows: TGTGCCAGTAGTATAACAGCTACAGGGGACAGCTCCTACGAGCAGTACTTC.

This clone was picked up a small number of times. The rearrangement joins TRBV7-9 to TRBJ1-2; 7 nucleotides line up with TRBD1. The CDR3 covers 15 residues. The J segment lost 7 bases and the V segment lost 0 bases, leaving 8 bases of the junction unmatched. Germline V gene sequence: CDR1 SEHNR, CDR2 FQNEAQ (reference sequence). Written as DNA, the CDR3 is TGTGCCAGCAGCTTAGCAGGGGGCCCGAGAGGTGGCTACACCTTC. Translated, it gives CASSLAGGPRGGYTF.

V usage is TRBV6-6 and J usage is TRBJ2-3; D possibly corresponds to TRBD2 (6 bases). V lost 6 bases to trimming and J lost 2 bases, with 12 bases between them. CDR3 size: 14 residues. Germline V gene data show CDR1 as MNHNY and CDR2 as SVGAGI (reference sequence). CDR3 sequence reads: CASSILAYTDTQYF. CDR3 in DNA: TGTGCCAGCAGCATACTAGCCTACACAGATACGCAGTATTTT.

This CDR3 reads CASSMWGRAGELFF. CDR3 in DNA: TGTGCCAGTAGTATGTGGGGGAGGGCCGGGGAGCTGTTTTTT. The V and J genes are TRBV19 and TRBJ2-2; the match to TRBD2 covers 7 bases. Per the germline V gene, CDR1 is LNHDA and CDR2 is SQIVND (reference sequence). The CDR3 length is 14 residues. J was trimmed by 6 bases and V by 3 bases; bases with no gene match: 4. Complete variable domain (other parts from reference TRBV19 and TRBJ2-2): DGGITQSPKYLFRKEGQNVTLSCEQNLNHDAMYWYRQDPGQGLRLIYYSQIVNDFQKGDIAEGYSVSREKKESFPLTVTSAQKNPTAFYLCASSMWGRAGELFFGEGSRLTVL.

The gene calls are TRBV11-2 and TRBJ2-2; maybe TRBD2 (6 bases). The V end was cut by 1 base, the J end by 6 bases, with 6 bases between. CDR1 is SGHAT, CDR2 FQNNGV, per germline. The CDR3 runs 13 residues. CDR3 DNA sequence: TGTGCCAGCAGCTTAGGGGGGGCCGGGGAGCTGTTTTTT. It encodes CASSLGGAGELFF.

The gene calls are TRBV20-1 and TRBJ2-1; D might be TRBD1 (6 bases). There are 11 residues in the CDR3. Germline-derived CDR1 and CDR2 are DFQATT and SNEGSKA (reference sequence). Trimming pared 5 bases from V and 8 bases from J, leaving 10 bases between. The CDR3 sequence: CSAAKGDEQFF. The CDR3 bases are TGCAGTGCTGCGAAGGGGGATGAGCAGTTCTTC.

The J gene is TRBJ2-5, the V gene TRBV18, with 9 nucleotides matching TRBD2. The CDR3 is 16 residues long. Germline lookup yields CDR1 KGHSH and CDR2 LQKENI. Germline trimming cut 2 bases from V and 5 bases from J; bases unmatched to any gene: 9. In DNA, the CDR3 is TGTGCCAGCTCACCAGTGATGCGGGGGGGGCATGAGACCCAGTACTTC. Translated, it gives CASSPVMRGGHETQYF. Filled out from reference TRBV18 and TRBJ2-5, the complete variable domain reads NAGVMQNPRHLVRRRGQEARLRCSPMKGHSHVYWYRQLPEEGLKFMVYLQKENIIDESGMPKERFSAEFPKEGPSILRIQQVVRGDSAAYFCASSPVMRGGHETQYFGPGTRLLVL.